This TCR beta chain was sequenced during a study of neurological immune-mediated disorders. General study findings and limits: Sharing of CDR3 amino acid sequences among expanded clones across subjects was absent, suggesting private repertoires in all groups.

In its sample, this clonotype was seen many times. What it binds is not known. A single record per CDR3 protein comes from TCRdb applying MiXCR to the 5' RACE reads. Among roughly 100,000 distinct CDR3 sequences listed, roughly 4% were seen once. The clonotype originates from a woman under 30 with multiple sclerosis. Sequenced: PBMCs.

The DNA of the CDR3 is TGCGCCAGCAGCTTGCCAGGGCGTGAGGATGGCTACACCTTC. This encodes CASSLPGREDGYTF. The chain has TRBV5-1 and TRBJ1-2, with a weak D call TRBD1 (5 bases). Germline lookup yields CDR1 SGHRS and CDR2 YFSETQ. This CDR3 region has 14 residues. Trimming took 1 base from V and 6 from J, leaving 13 bases between them. Full variable domain (remainder filled in from reference TRBV5-1 and TRBJ1-2): KAGVTQTPRYLIKTRGQQVTLSCSPISGHRSVSWYQQTPGQGLQFLFEYFSETQRNKGNFPGRFSGRQFSNSRSEMNVSTLELGDSALYLCASSLPGREDGYTFGSGTRLTVV.